The 24 T cell receptor beta chains below all came from one sample that was sequenced in a study of OX40 agonist ivuxolimab in advanced cancers. Here immunoSEQ multiplex PCR was the method, and the copy in TCRdb shows in-frame clones only, minus some. Of 55,000 to 70,000 clones detected, 75% to 90% appear once; the ten largest clones hold approximately 1.3%. Here the sequenced sample was CD4+ or CD8+ T cells sorted from blood, taken in a trial of the OX40 agonist ivuxolimab. These receptors were obtained from an adult with an advanced solid tumor such as melanoma, head and neck, liver or kidney cancer.

The CDR3 sequence: CASSLEGQGYATNEKLFF. The CDR3 coding sequence is TGTGCCAGCAGCTTGGAAGGACAGGGTTATGCAACTAATGAAAAACTGTTTTTT. The gene calls are TRBV5-6 and TRBJ1-4; 8 nucleotides line up with TRBD1. Trimming removed 0 bases from V and 0 bases from J; junction bases left unmatched: 7. Germline values: CDR1 SGHDT, CDR2 YYEEEE. This CDR3 has 18 amino acids.

The chain employs TRBV5-6 and TRBJ2-3; D is unresolved. V was clipped by 7 bases and J by 2 bases, with 17 bases between them. The CDR3 is 15 residues long. The germline V gene has CDR1 SGHDT and CDR2 YYEEEE. The DNA for the CDR3 is TGTGCCAGCGGAGCCAAAAGACCCATCACAGATACGCAGTATTTT. Translated, it gives CASGAKRPITDTQYF. Drawing the rest from reference TRBV5-6 and TRBJ2-3, the complete variable domain is DAGVTQSPTHLIKTRGQQVTLRCSPKSGHDTVSWYQQALGQGPQFIFQYYEEEERQRGNFPDRFSGHQFPNYSSELNVNALLLGDSALYLCASGAKRPITDTQYFGPGTRLTVL.

The rearrangement joins TRBV5-4 to TRBJ2-1; 11 positions agree with TRBD2. Germline CDR1 reads SGHNT; CDR2 reads YYREEE (reference sequence). V was clipped by 2 bases and J by 6 bases; unmatched bases: 10. This CDR3 is 17 amino acids long. The DNA of the CDR3 is TGTGCCAGCAGCTTTAGTAGCGGGGGGGCTTCGGGCAATGAGCAGTTCTTC. Its translation is CASSFSSGGASGNEQFF.

Only a few counts were recorded for this clone. The chain joins TRBV5-1 to TRBJ2-7; the D gene is possibly TRBD2 (7 bases). Between the trimmed V and J ends, which lost 6 bases and 6 bases, there was a span of 19 bases. From germline, CDR1 is SGHRS and CDR2 YFSETQ. CDR3 length: 14 residues. CDR3 protein: CASTPGEGVGEQYF. The CDR3 bases are TGCGCCAGCACCCCCGGGGAGGGGGTCGGCGAGCAGTACTTC.

The chain combines TRBV6-1 with TRBJ1-1, with 8 bases identical to TRBD1. Germline-derived CDR1 and CDR2 are MNHNS and SASEGT. The CDR3 is 13 amino acids. Trimming at V came to 4 bases and at J to 6 bases, leaving 4 bases not matched to a gene. CDR3 nucleotides: TGTGCCAGCAGTGCGGACAGGGATGCTGAAGCTTTCTTT. Its protein is CASSADRDAEAFF.

This chain uses TRBV10-3 with TRBJ1-1, with 7 bases fitting TRBD1. The germline CDR1 and CDR2 sequences are ENHRY and SYGVKD. Trimming cost V 6 bases and J 0 bases; bases outside gene matches: 10. This CDR3 is 16 amino acids long. CDR3 DNA sequence: TGTGCCATCAGCTCCGGACAGGTTATAATGAACACTGAAGCTTTCTTT. This translates into CAISSGQVIMNTEAFF.

CDR3: CASSLDREAFF. The CDR3 DNA reads TGCGCCAGCAGCTTGGACAGAGAAGCTTTCTTT. The chain is built from TRBV5-1 and TRBJ1-1; D is unresolved. Germline lookup yields CDR1 SGHRS and CDR2 YFSETQ. The length of the CDR3 is 11 residues. V lost 0 bases to trimming and J lost 8 bases, with 5 bases between them.

This clone has just a few counts. The chain couples TRBV5-6 to TRBJ2-3; D not resolved. The germline CDR1 and CDR2 sequences are SGHDT and YYEEEE. Trimming removed 4 bases at V and 1 base at J, with 7 bases between. The CDR3 totals 13 residues. The CDR3 sequence: CASSPEGTDTQYF. The CDR3 DNA is TGTGCCAGCAGCCCTGAGGGCACAGATACGCAGTATTTT.

The J gene is TRBJ1-5, the V gene TRBV6-1; D is unclear. V gave up 8 bases and J gave up 4 bases, with 9 bases separating them. CDR1 and CDR2 from the germline V gene are MNHNS and SASEGT. CDR3 length: 12 amino acids. The CDR3 region has the DNA TGTGCCAGCCATACCCCAAATCAGCCCCAGCATTTT. This sequence encodes CASHTPNQPQHF.

The chain is built from TRBV7-7 and TRBJ2-1; D is perhaps TRBD1 (6 bases). Per the germline V gene, CDR1 is SSHAT and CDR2 is FNYEAQ (reference sequence). The CDR3 is 13 amino acids. Trimming shortened V by 6 bases and J by 6 bases, and 12 bases separated the two germline ends. The CDR3 is CASSLQGGNEQFF. In nucleotides, the CDR3 is TGTGCCAGCAGTTTACAGGGTGGCAATGAGCAGTTCTTC.

V is TRBV27 and J is TRBJ2-3; 10 nucleotides align to TRBD2. J lost 2 bases, V lost 4 bases, and 6 bases had no gene match. The CDR3 is 16 residues long. Germline CDR1 is MNHEY and CDR2 is SMNVEV (reference sequence). CDR3 nucleotides: TGTGCCAGCAGTTCCTGGACTAGCGGCAACACAGATACGCAGTATTTT. Its protein product is CASSSWTSGNTDTQYF.

In this sample, this clone turned up once. The chain couples TRBV21-1 to TRBJ1-2; TRBD1 is the table's D call and was not checked against the DNA. TRBV21-1 is a recognized pseudogene. This CDR3 has 12 amino acids. Written as DNA, the CDR3 is TGCGACAGGGGACATGCTAACTATGGCTACACCTTC. Its protein product is CDRGHANYGYTF.

The chain has TRBV4-1 and TRBJ2-1, with a possible D match to TRBD2 (7 bases). Germline CDR1 reads MGHRA; CDR2 reads YSYEKL. The CDR3 spans 17 residues. Trimming took off 3 bases at V and 3 bases at J, with 18 bases between the two ends. The CDR3 nucleotides are TGCGCCAGCAGCCAGGAACACGACGGGGGGCTCTACAATGAGCAGTTCTTC. Translated: CASSQEHDGGLYNEQFF.

The chain combines TRBV2 with TRBJ2-7; a weak D match, TRBD2 (6 bases). The V gene's germline CDR1 is SNHLY and CDR2 FYNNEI. There are 13 residues in the CDR3. V was pared by 1 base and J by 6 bases, with 10 bases between. CDR3 loop: CASSEELAAEQYF. CDR3 in DNA: TGTGCCAGCAGTGAAGAACTAGCTGCCGAGCAGTACTTC.

The CDR3 loop reads CASSLISGATANTGNTIYF. For the CDR3, the DNA is TGTGCCAGCAGCTTAATATCCGGAGCGACAGCCAATACTGGAAACACCATATATTTT. The chain recombines TRBV7-9 with TRBJ1-3; the D gene is possibly TRBD1 (5 bases). V was pared by 2 bases and J by 2 bases, with 22 bases between. The germline V gene has CDR1 SEHNR and CDR2 FQNEAQ (reference sequence). CDR3 size: 19 residues.

The genes are TRBV30 and TRBJ1-4; tentative D call: TRBD1 (6 bases). CDR1 is GTSNPN, CDR2 SVGIG, per germline (reference sequence). The V and J ends lost 0 bases and 5 bases respectively, with 10 bases between them. The CDR3 contains 14 residues. The DNA for the CDR3 is TGTGCCTGGAGTGTAGTCAGGGGAAATGAAAAACTGTTTTTT. This gives the protein CAWSVVRGNEKLFF. Supplemented by reference TRBV30 and TRBJ1-4, the full variable domain reads SQTIHQWPATLVQPVGSPLSLECTVEGTSNPNLYWYRQAAGRGLQLLFYSVGIGQISSEVPQNLSASRPQDRQFILSSKKLLLSDSGFYLCAWSVVRGNEKLFFGSGTQLSVL.

V and J are TRBV9 and TRBJ2-1; 8 nucleotides agree with TRBD1. The CDR3 has 18 residues. Germline V gene sequence: CDR1 SGDLS, CDR2 YYNGEE. Trimming removed 4 bases from V and 3 bases from J; junction bases left unmatched: 15. CDR3 amino acids: CASSPAQGTGLYYNEQFF. Written as DNA, the CDR3 is TGTGCCAGCAGCCCGGCCCAGGGGACAGGACTATACTACAATGAGCAGTTCTTC.

The rearrangement joins TRBV19 to TRBJ2-7; D is perhaps TRBD2 (7 bases). CDR1 is LNHDA and CDR2 is SQIVND in the germline V gene (reference sequence). The V gene lost 10 bases and the J gene lost 3 bases, with 16 bases spanning the gap. The CDR3 length is 13 residues. The CDR3 DNA follows: TGTGCCACCCAGGCGGGGGCACTCTACGAGCAGTACTTC. The encoded protein is CATQAGALYEQYF.

The chain has TRBV7-4 and TRBJ2-6; D unresolved. The CDR3 runs to 18 residues. CDR1 and CDR2 (germline): SGHVT, SQSDAQ. Trimming cost V 5 bases and J 5 bases, with 22 bases left between them. CDR3 nucleotides: TGTGCCAGCAGCGTAGTGCACAGCTCACAAAGTCGGGCCAACGTCCTGACTTTC. This codes for CASSVVHSSQSRANVLTF.

This rearrangement joins TRBV7-2 to TRBJ1-1, with 8 positions matching TRBD1. Germline V gene sequence: CDR1 SGHTA, CDR2 FQGNSA. The J segment lost 5 bases and the V segment lost 5 bases, leaving 7 bases of the junction unmatched. This CDR3 comprises 14 residues. CDR3 amino acids: CASSLDRGRTEAFF. Written as DNA, the CDR3 is TGTGCCAGCAGCCTAGACAGGGGTCGGACTGAAGCTTTCTTT.

V gene TRBV6-5 combines with J gene TRBJ1-4; D ambiguous. Trimming left V 5 bases short and J 5 bases short, with 12 bases between. CDR1 MNHEY and CDR2 SVGAGI come from the germline V gene. The CDR3 consists of 14 residues. CDR3 amino acids: CASSRSTVNEKLFF. The CDR3 DNA sequence: TGTGCCAGCAGTCGCTCGACCGTAAATGAAAAACTGTTTTTT.

CDR3 residues: CASSLGTGGGNYGYTF. The DNA of the CDR3 is TGCGCCAGCAGCCTAGGGACAGGCGGGGGTAACTATGGCTACACCTTC. The chain has TRBV5-1 and TRBJ1-2; 8 nucleotides agree with TRBD1. The CDR3 is 16 residues long. Germline V CDR1 and CDR2: SGHRS, YFSETQ. J was trimmed by 1 base and V by 4 bases; bases with no gene match: 9.

This chain links TRBV7-9 with TRBJ1-3, with D possibly matching TRBD1 (5 bases). This CDR3 comprises 17 residues. V was pared by 5 bases and J by 4 bases, with 21 bases between. Per the germline V gene, CDR1 is SEHNR and CDR2 is FQNEAQ (reference sequence). The CDR3 loop is CASSNPGWGRAGNTIYF. CDR3 DNA sequence: TGTGCCAGCAGCAACCCCGGTTGGGGCAGGGCAGGAAACACCATATATTTT.

The genes are TRBV6-1 and TRBJ1-5; no clear D gene. CDR1 is MNHNS, CDR2 SASEGT, per germline. This CDR3 region has 15 residues. Between the trimmed V and J ends, which lost 6 bases and 0 bases, there was a span of 12 bases. CDR3 in DNA: TGTGCCAGCAGGAGACATACATCTAGCAATCAGCCCCAGCATTTT. Protein sequence: CASRRHTSSNQPQHF.